The entry below describes one TCR beta chain. CDR1 and CDR2 from the germline V gene are GTSNPN and SVGIG (reference sequence). The CDR3 loop spans 12 amino acids. V shed 4 bases, J shed 4 bases, and the junction held 3 bases outside the gene matches. These data originate in a study of cytomegalovirus exposure and HLA in healthy donors. Primers included in the PCR were 60 Vbeta and 13 Jbeta primers. TCRdb's copy holds only in-frame clones and misses some; the assay was immunoSEQ multiplex PCR. The sample lists about 98,000 clones; approximately 82% were seen once. This receptor was obtained from a female donor in good health and CMV-seropositive. The V call is TRBV30, the J call TRBJ1-1, with TRBD1 matching over 7 bases. The sequenced sample consisted of PBMCs. The CDR3, as DNA: TGTGCCTGGAACAGGGGCTTCACTGAAGCTTTCTTT. This sequence encodes CAWNRGFTEAFF.